This entry is about one T cell receptor (beta chain). The sample originates from a study of T cell changes during pregnancy in multiple sclerosis. The V gene's germline CDR1 is LNHDA and CDR2 SQIVND (reference sequence). The V end lost 2 bases, the J end lost 9 bases, and 7 bases lay between the germline ends. CDR3 length: 11 amino acids. Measured with immunoSEQ multiplex PCR; TCRdb has only the in-frame clones, and not every one. The table has 39,000 or so clones, 85% to 95% seen once. The sequences come from CD8+ T cells from peripheral blood mononuclear cells, collected in the third trimester of pregnancy. The sequence came from a female donor with multiple sclerosis, enrolled in a pregnancy study. The chain employs TRBV19 and TRBJ1-1; D gene uncertain. The CDR3 spells CASSISGKAFF. Written as DNA, the CDR3 is TGTGCCAGTAGTATATCGGGAAAAGCTTTCTTT. Full variable domain (missing parts from reference TRBV19 and TRBJ1-1): DGGITQSPKYLFRKEGQNVTLSCEQNLNHDAMYWYRQDPGQGLRLIYYSQIVNDFQKGDIAEGYSVSREKKESFPLTVTSAQKNPTAFYLCASSISGKAFFGQGTRLTVV.